This T cell receptor (beta chain) stems from a study of patients and donors after allogeneic stem cell transplantation. Each CDR3 protein is one row after TCRdb ran MiXCR on the RT-PCR reads. In the table there are about a million distinct CDR3 sequences, approximately 18% of which are singletons. V was trimmed by 4 bases and J by 3 bases, leaving 9 bases between them. There are 14 residues in the CDR3. Germline CDR1 LGHDT, CDR2 YNNKEL (reference sequence). This clonotype showed up just a few times. The TCR was taken from a human donor who was either an allogeneic HSCT recipient or a stem cell or donor lymphocyte infusion donor (not recorded which). It is not recorded whose cells these are; they may come from a transplant donor. Sequencing was done on a sample of blood, either unsorted or a sorted T cell fraction (not recorded which). J is TRBJ2-2 and V is TRBV3-1; D is uncertain. CDR3 sequence: CASSPSTHTGELFF. The CDR3 region has the DNA TGTGCCAGCAGCCCCTCAACTCACACCGGGGAGCTGTTTTTT.